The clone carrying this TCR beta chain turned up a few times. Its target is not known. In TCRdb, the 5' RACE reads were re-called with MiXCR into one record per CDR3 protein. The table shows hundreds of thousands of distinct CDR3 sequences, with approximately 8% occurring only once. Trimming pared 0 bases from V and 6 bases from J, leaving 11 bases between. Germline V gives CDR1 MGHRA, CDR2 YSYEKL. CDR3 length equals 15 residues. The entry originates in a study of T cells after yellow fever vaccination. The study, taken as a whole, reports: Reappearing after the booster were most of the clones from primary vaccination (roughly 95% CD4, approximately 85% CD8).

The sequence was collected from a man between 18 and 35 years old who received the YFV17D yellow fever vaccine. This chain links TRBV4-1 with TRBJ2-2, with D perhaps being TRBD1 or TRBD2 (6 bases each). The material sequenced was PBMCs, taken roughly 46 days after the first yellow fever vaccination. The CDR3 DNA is TGCGCCAGCAGCCAAGAGGGGGGCAACTCCGGGGAGCTGTTTTTT. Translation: CASSQEGGNSGELFF.